These 20 T cell receptor beta chains were all obtained from the same sample, sequenced in a study of Graves' ophthalmopathy and Graves' hyperthyroidism. The sequenced template was RNA, covering the TCR beta CDR3 region. HTBI primers were used in a first-round RT-PCR, which preceded a second-round multiplex PCR. TCRdb reprocessed the multiplex PCR reads with MiXCR, giving one entry per CDR3 protein. The sample carries about 390,000 distinct CDR3 sequences, 15% to 17% recorded once. Input material: peripheral blood. The receptors here all came from a woman younger than 35 with stable Graves' hyperthyroidism.

This clonotype was seen at least ten times. The V call is TRBV5-5, the J call TRBJ1-1, with 7 bases matching TRBD1. The CDR3 length is 12 residues. The J segment lost 8 bases and the V segment lost 5 bases, leaving 6 bases of the junction unmatched. CDR1 is SGHKS, CDR2 YYEKEE, per germline (reference sequence). The CDR3 region has the DNA TGTGCCAGCAGTTTAGACAGGGTCGAAGCTTTCTTT. This encodes CASSLDRVEAFF.

This clonotype was picked up many times. This chain uses TRBV10-3 with TRBJ2-5; D is undetermined. The CDR3 runs to 13 residues. Per germline, CDR1 ENHRY and CDR2 SYGVKD. Deletions cut 4 bases from V and 0 bases from J, with 6 bases between. The CDR3 loop is CAISGQDQETQYF. The CDR3 bases are TGTGCCATCAGTGGGCAAGACCAAGAGACCCAGTACTTC.

The V call is TRBV7-3, the J call TRBJ2-7; D assignment may be TRBD1 or TRBD2 (6 bases each). CDR1 is SGHTA and CDR2 is FQGTGA in the germline V gene. The CDR3 is 14 residues long. V was trimmed by 1 base and J by 5 bases, leaving 12 bases between them. The CDR3, as DNA: TGTGCCAGCAGCTTAATGGGGGGCCAGGACGAGCAGTACTTC. Protein: CASSLMGGQDEQYF.

This clonotype was counted at least ten times. The CDR3 reads CASSSASGTGGGGYGYTF. The CDR3 nucleotides are TGCGCCAGCAGCTCGGCCTCGGGTACAGGGGGTGGTGGCTATGGCTACACCTTC. The chain has TRBV5-1 and TRBJ1-2; 8 bases are shared with TRBD1. CDR1 SGHRS and CDR2 YFSETQ come from the germline V gene. This CDR3 region has 18 residues. V lost 3 bases to trimming and J lost 4 bases; unmatched junction nucleotides: 17.

This clonotype was picked up one time. The DNA for the CDR3 is TGTGCCAGCAGTGAAGTGAGGGGGACTGAAGCTTTCTTT. Its protein is CASSEVRGTEAFF. The chain is built from TRBV6-1 and TRBJ1-1; tentatively, D is TRBD1 (6 bases). CDR1 is MNHNS and CDR2 is SASEGT in the germline V gene. V shed 1 base and J shed 5 bases, with 8 bases lying between them. The CDR3 loop spans 13 amino acids.

The chain uses TRBV6-1 and TRBJ2-7; 7 bases are shared with TRBD1. Germline values: CDR1 MNHNS, CDR2 SASEGT. CDR3 length equals 14 residues. V lost 2 bases and J lost 2; bases outside the gene matches: 3. CDR3 DNA: TGTGCCAGCAGTGAAAGGGGACAGACCTACGAGCAGTACTTC. It yields the protein CASSERGQTYEQYF.

This clonotype was found a few times. The chain links TRBV4-3 to TRBJ2-7; D not certain. Trimming cost V 3 bases and J 3 bases, with 15 bases left between them. CDR3 length: 15 amino acids. CDR1 and CDR2 (germline): LGHNA, YSLEER. The CDR3 region is CASSQAQESHYEQYF. The DNA for the CDR3 is TGCGCCAGCAGCCAGGCTCAGGAAAGCCACTACGAGCAGTACTTC.

This clonotype was seen a handful of times. The chain carries TRBV27 and TRBJ2-2, with a weak D call TRBD1 (6 bases). Trimming stripped 5 bases from V and 4 bases from J, with 17 bases between. The length of the CDR3 is 16 residues. CDR1 is MNHEY and CDR2 is SMNVEV in the germline V gene (reference sequence). Here the CDR3 reads CASSPSYGGITGELFF. The CDR3, as DNA: TGTGCCAGCAGTCCCTCTTATGGGGGCATCACCGGGGAGCTGTTTTTT.

The CDR3 is CASSYSIIMGQGRLSSGELFF. The CDR3 DNA sequence: TGTGCCAGCAGTTACTCGATTATAATGGGACAGGGGAGGTTAAGCTCCGGGGAGCTGTTTTTT. The V and J genes are TRBV6-2 or TRBV6-3 and TRBJ2-2; TRBD1 agrees at 10 bases. The length of the CDR3 is 21 residues. With 0 bases clipped from V and 6 bases from J, the junction kept 19 bases outside the gene matches. The V gene's germline CDR1 is MNHEY and CDR2 SVGEGT.

In this sample, this clonotype turned up many times. This chain connects TRBV7-9 to TRBJ2-7; D is uncertain. This CDR3 region has 13 residues. Trimming shortened V by 3 bases and J by 4 bases, and 10 bases separated the two germline ends. CDR1 SEHNR and CDR2 FQNEAQ come from the germline V gene (reference sequence). The CDR3 nucleotides read TGTGCCAGCAGCTTTGGGGATGGGTACGAGCAGTACTTC. This codes for CASSFGDGYEQYF.

This chain joins TRBV7-2 and TRBJ2-7, with D uncertain. Germline lookup yields CDR1 SGHTA and CDR2 FQGNSA. The CDR3 is made up of 15 amino acids. Trimming took 6 bases from V and 6 from J, leaving 21 bases between them. In nucleotides, the CDR3 is TGTGCCAGCAGTGAAGCTCTCGTTGGGTTCTCCGAGCAGTACTTC. Translated: CASSEALVGFSEQYF.

The sample holds many counts of this clonotype. The gene calls are TRBV19 and TRBJ1-1, with a weak D call TRBD1 (5 bases). CDR1 LNHDA and CDR2 SQIVND come from the germline V gene (reference sequence). CDR3 size: 15 residues. V lost 9 bases and J lost 0, with 17 bases in between. CDR3 amino acids: CASRGGEWMNTEAFF. CDR3 bases: TGTGCCAGCCGGGGGGGGGAGTGGATGAACACTGAAGCTTTCTTT.

V and J are TRBV19 and TRBJ2-5; 8 bases map to TRBD2. Germline V gene lookup returns CDR1 LNHDA and CDR2 SQIVND (reference sequence). With 6 bases clipped from V and 2 bases from J, the junction kept 11 bases outside the gene matches. This CDR3 is 16 amino acids long. The chain's CDR3 is CASSLSGDLIQETQYF. DNA of the CDR3: TGTGCCAGTAGCCTTAGCGGGGACCTGATACAAGAGACCCAGTACTTC.

This clonotype was detected ten times or more. This CDR3 is CASSFDRPPSGYTF. CDR3 nucleotide sequence: TGCGCCAGCAGCTTTGACAGGCCACCATCTGGCTACACCTTC. V and J are TRBV5-1 and TRBJ1-2; the D gene is possibly TRBD1 (6 bases). The CDR3 extends over 14 amino acids. Deletions cut 2 bases from V and 7 bases from J, with 15 bases between. Germline lookup yields CDR1 SGHRS and CDR2 YFSETQ.

The chain employs TRBV11-2 and TRBJ1-2, with 9 nucleotides matching TRBD1. Germline-derived CDR1 and CDR2 are SGHAT and FQNNGV. After removal of 5 bases from V and 8 bases from J, the junction contained 12 bases not matched to a gene. The CDR3 covers 15 residues. CDR3 in amino acids: CASSGLKGQGKGYTF. CDR3 nucleotides: TGTGCCAGCAGCGGGCTAAAGGGACAGGGTAAAGGCTACACCTTC.

In its sample, this clonotype was seen many times. The chain has TRBV6-2 or TRBV6-3 and TRBJ1-5, with 11 nucleotides matching TRBD1. The V gene end was trimmed by 6 bases and the J gene end by 4 bases; junction bases not matched to a gene: 8. This CDR3 comprises 16 residues. Germline V gives CDR1 MNHEY, CDR2 SVGEGT. The CDR3 here is CASSVRDRGFNQPQHF. The CDR3 DNA is TGTGCCAGCAGCGTCCGGGACAGGGGGTTTAATCAGCCCCAGCATTTT.

Many counts were recorded for this clonotype. The chain joins TRBV27 to TRBJ1-1, with no clear D. The V gene's germline CDR1 is MNHEY and CDR2 SMNVEV (reference sequence). Trimming removed 3 bases from V and 4 bases from J, with 9 bases in between. The CDR3 has 13 amino acids. The DNA of the CDR3 is TGTGCCAGCAGTTTTTACGTCGGCACTGAAGCTTTCTTT. Protein sequence: CASSFYVGTEAFF.

This clonotype was seen many times. The chain couples TRBV11-2 to TRBJ1-2; TRBD1 aligns across 7 bases. The CDR3 has 17 amino acids. CDR1 SGHAT and CDR2 FQNNGV come from the germline V gene. The V gene end was trimmed by 5 bases and the J gene end by 4 bases; junction bases not matched to a gene: 16. CDR3 loop: CASSQIPHRGPFYGYTF. The CDR3 nucleotides are TGTGCCAGCAGCCAAATACCCCATAGGGGGCCCTTCTATGGCTACACCTTC.

This clonotype came up many times. The chain recombines TRBV11-2 with TRBJ1-2; 8 bases agree with TRBD1. After removal of 7 bases from V and 2 bases from J, the junction contained 9 bases not matched to a gene. Germline V gene data show CDR1 as SGHAT and CDR2 as FQNNGV. The CDR3 is 15 residues long. The CDR3 here is CASTLRTGTNYGYTF. The CDR3 nucleotides are TGTGCCAGCACCCTTCGGACAGGGACCAACTATGGCTACACCTTC.

On this clonotype: Here the CDR3 omits its conserved ending phenylalanine or tryptophan, so a read error is the likely source. No DNA is shown, since the ends of the CDR3 on it are uncertain; the CDR3 is the one TCRdb lists. J is TRBJ1-5 and V is TRBV20-1. Per germline, CDR1 DFQATT and CDR2 SNEGSKA (reference sequence). The CDR3 is made up of 14 amino acids, end residues included. CDR3 sequence: CSARDISGNQPQQL.